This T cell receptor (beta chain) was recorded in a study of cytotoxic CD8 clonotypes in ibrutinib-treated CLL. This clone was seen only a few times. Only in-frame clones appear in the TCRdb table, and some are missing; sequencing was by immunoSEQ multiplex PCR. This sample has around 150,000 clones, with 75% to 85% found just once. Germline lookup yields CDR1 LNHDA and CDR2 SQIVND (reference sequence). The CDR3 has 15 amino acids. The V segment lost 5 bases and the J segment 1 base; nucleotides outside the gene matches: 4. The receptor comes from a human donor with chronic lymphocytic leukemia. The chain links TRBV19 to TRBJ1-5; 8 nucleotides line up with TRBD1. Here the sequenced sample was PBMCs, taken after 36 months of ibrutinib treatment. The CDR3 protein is CASSPTGGSNQPQHF. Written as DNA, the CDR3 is TGTGCCAGTAGTCCAACAGGGGGAAGCAATCAGCCCCAGCATTTT.